This record concerns one T cell receptor (beta chain) sequence. Its antigen is unidentified. The CDR3 has 20 amino acids. Per germline, CDR1 SGHTA and CDR2 FQGNSA. V lost 0 bases and J lost 1; bases outside the gene matches: 10. The source of the sample is a study of blood T cells in healthy people across ages. Findings of the study overall: Researchers judged that diversity estimates from one million T cells fell short of true values.

With a J-beta primer mix and a sample-barcoded 5' primer, a second PCR ran 7 to 11 cycles. MiXCR was run by TCRdb on the 5' RACE reads, yielding one entry per CDR3 protein. The sample includes over a million distinct CDR3 sequences, approximately 43% of them seen just once. This chain joins TRBV7-2 and TRBJ2-5; 14 positions agree with TRBD2. The sample comprised blood. The clonotype originates from a woman between 18 and 29 years old in good health. The CDR3 DNA reads as TGTGCCAGCAGCTTAGCACCAGCTGGACTAGCGGGAGGAGGCCAAGAGACCCAGTACTTC. Its protein is CASSLAPAGLAGGGQETQYF.